One sample yielded the 23 T cell receptor beta chains listed below, sequenced in a study of spatial heterogeneity in lung cancer. No cognate antigen is known for these TCRs. General observations from the study: Intratumoral expanded alpha and beta TCR counts were found to track tumor mutation counts.

MiXCR, run by TCRdb on the 5' RACE reads, gives a single entry per CDR3 protein. The sample has fewer than 15,000 distinct CDR3 sequences, about 5% seen once. Described time point: sample taken at primary tumor resection. This specimen consisted of lung tumor tissue, obtained at surgery. These receptors came from a female donor with early-stage non-small cell lung cancer.

Ten or more counts support this clonotype. The rearrangement links TRBV6-1 to TRBJ1-5; 11 bases are a match to TRBD1. There are 16 residues in the CDR3. Per germline, CDR1 MNHNS and CDR2 SASEGT. V lost 6 bases and J lost 1; bases outside the gene matches: 5. CDR3 DNA: TGTGCCAGCAGAATAGGGGACAGGGGGAGCAATCAGCCCCAGCATTTT. Protein: CASRIGDRGSNQPQHF.

This clonotype was detected ten times or more. V gene TRBV15 combines with J gene TRBJ2-3; D unresolved. CDR1 is LNHNV, CDR2 YYDKDF, per germline (reference sequence). Trimming removed 5 bases at V and 3 bases at J, with 12 bases between. The CDR3 spans 14 residues. This CDR3 is CATSPHRRTDTQYF. The CDR3 region has the DNA TGTGCCACCAGCCCCCACCGTCGAACAGATACGCAGTATTTT.

This clonotype was counted ten times or more. The chain couples TRBV20-1 to TRBJ1-2; D gene ambiguous. V gave up 1 base and J gave up 4 bases, with 13 bases separating them. Germline CDR1 is DFQATT and CDR2 is SNEGSKA (reference sequence). The CDR3 spans 14 residues. The DNA for the CDR3 is TGCAGTGCTAGAGTTCCCTCAGCCCTCTATGGCTACACCTTC. It encodes CSARVPSALYGYTF.

This clonotype was picked up many times. In DNA form, the CDR3 reads TGTGCCAGCAGTTTCAGGGGGGGCTTCTACAATGAGCAGTTCTTC. Its translation is CASSFRGGFYNEQFF. This chain joins TRBV12-3 or TRBV12-4 and TRBJ2-1; tentatively, D is TRBD1 or TRBD2 (7 bases each). Trimming removed 3 bases from V and 3 bases from J, with 12 bases in between. This CDR3 is 15 amino acids long.

This clonotype has at least ten counts. The V and J genes are TRBV2 and TRBJ1-2, with TRBD1 as a possible D gene (5 bases). The CDR3 runs to 15 residues. CDR1 and CDR2 (germline): SNHLY, FYNNEI. V was shortened by 5 bases and J by 8 bases, with 21 bases between the two germline ends. The CDR3, as DNA: TGTGCCAGCAGTCCTAGACGGGGGTTATCAGGAGGCTACACCTTC. It encodes CASSPRRGLSGGYTF. Supplemented by reference TRBV2 and TRBJ1-2, the full variable domain reads EPEVTQTPSHQVTQMGQEVILRCVPISNHLYFYWYRQILGQKVEFLVSFYNNEISEKSEIFDDQFSVERPDGSNFTLKIRSTKLEDSAMYFCASSPRRGLSGGYTFGSGTRLTVV.

This clonotype was found many times. The chain combines TRBV7-2 with TRBJ2-3; TRBD2 might be the D (6 bases). Trimming took 5 bases from V and 6 from J, leaving 21 bases between them. The CDR3 length is 16 residues. Looked up from germline, CDR1 is SGHTA and CDR2 is FQGNSA. CDR3 sequence reads: CASSPRVAGWGDTQYF. The CDR3 DNA sequence: TGTGCCAGCAGCCCCCGGGTTGCGGGGTGGGGCGATACGCAGTATTTT.

This clonotype was recorded many times. V and J are TRBV4-1 and TRBJ1-6; D not resolved. V lost 1 base and J 12 bases, leaving 10 bases between the germline ends. There are 13 residues in the CDR3. Germline V gives CDR1 MGHRA, CDR2 YSYEKL. CDR3 protein: CASSQVGQQPLHF. CDR3 nucleotides: TGCGCCAGCAGCCAAGTCGGGCAACAACCCCTCCACTTT.

The table lists this clonotype with many counts. This chain connects TRBV2 to TRBJ2-5; the D gene is possibly TRBD2 (6 bases). This CDR3 is built from 14 residues. CDR1 is SNHLY and CDR2 is FYNNEI in the germline V gene. V was clipped by 9 bases and J by 3 bases, with 17 bases between them. CDR3 residues: CASGGLLQKETQYF. As DNA, the CDR3 is TGTGCCAGTGGGGGACTTCTACAAAAAGAGACCCAGTACTTC.

This clonotype was seen many times. The J gene is TRBJ1-2, the V gene TRBV6-5; 10 bases match TRBD1. Germline V gene sequence: CDR1 MNHEY, CDR2 SVGAGI. V lost 6 bases, J lost 4 bases, and 2 bases stayed unmatched. This CDR3 comprises 13 residues. CDR3: CASRRTGGYGYTF. In nucleotides, the CDR3 is TGTGCCAGCAGAAGGACAGGGGGCTATGGCTACACCTTC.

This clonotype occurred many times. V usage is TRBV5-6 and J usage is TRBJ1-1, with 9 bases that match TRBD1. Germline values: CDR1 SGHDT, CDR2 YYEEEE. This CDR3 spans 13 amino acids. V gave up 2 bases and J gave up 10 bases; unmatched junction bases: 6. For the CDR3, the DNA is TGTGCCAGCAGCTTCTGGGACAGGGAGGGAGCTTTCTTT. This sequence encodes CASSFWDREGAFF.

At least ten counts were recorded for this clonotype. This chain connects TRBV20-1 to TRBJ2-2; no clear D. Germline V gene sequence: CDR1 DFQATT, CDR2 SNEGSKA (reference sequence). The length of the CDR3 is 15 residues. Trimming stripped 0 bases from V and 6 bases from J, with 14 bases between. CDR3 sequence (DNA): TGCAGTGCTAGAGATCTTAGGTCCGGATCCGGGGAGCTGTTTTTT. It codes for CSARDLRSGSGELFF.

This clonotype was counted many times. The V gene is TRBV7-2, the J gene TRBJ1-5, with unresolved D. CDR3 size: 13 residues. Germline-derived CDR1 and CDR2 are SGHTA and FQGNSA. V was shortened by 6 bases and J by 6 bases, with 12 bases between the two germline ends. In DNA form, the CDR3 reads TGTGCCAGCAGTCCCCGGGAGAGTCAGCCCCAGCATTTT. It encodes CASSPRESQPQHF. The whole variable domain, remainder taken from reference TRBV7-2 and TRBJ1-5, is GAGVSQSPSNKVTEKGKDVELRCDPISGHTALYWYRQSLGQGLEFLIYFQGNSAPDKSGLPSDRFSAERTGGSVSTLTIQRTQQEDSAVYLCASSPRESQPQHFGDGTRLSIL.

This chain joins TRBV12-3 or TRBV12-4 and TRBJ1-5; no firm D call. Trimming took off 6 bases at V and 2 bases at J, with 17 bases between the two ends. The CDR3 is made up of 16 amino acids. CDR3: CASSLGPWRGNQPQHF. In DNA form, the CDR3 reads TGTGCCAGCAGCCTTGGACCCTGGCGGGGCAATCAGCCCCAGCATTTT.

There are many counts of this clonotype. The chain joins TRBV19 to TRBJ2-6; D is tentatively TRBD1 or TRBD2 (5 bases each). V shed 10 bases and J shed 0 bases, with 13 bases lying between them. CDR1 is LNHDA, CDR2 SQIVND, per germline (reference sequence). CDR3 length: 15 residues. The CDR3 bases are TGTGCCATAGGGACGGTGGGCTCTGGGGCCAACGTCCTGACTTTC. It codes for CAIGTVGSGANVLTF. The full variable domain, with the rest looked up from reference TRBV19 and TRBJ2-6, is DGGITQSPKYLFRKEGQNVTLSCEQNLNHDAMYWYRQDPGQGLRLIYYSQIVNDFQKGDIAEGYSVSREKKESFPLTVTSAQKNPTAFYLCAIGTVGSGANVLTFGAGSRLTVL.

This clonotype was picked up many times. The V call is TRBV25-1, the J call TRBJ2-7; TRBD1 matches 7 bases. Germline CDR1 reads MGHDK; CDR2 reads SYGVNS. The CDR3 is made up of 19 amino acids. The trim removed 2 bases at V and 4 bases at J, leaving 20 bases unmatched. The CDR3 spells CASSEPLGGPPSARYEQYF. CDR3 DNA sequence: TGTGCCAGCAGTGAACCCCTAGGGGGCCCTCCTTCTGCCAGGTACGAGCAGTACTTC.

In its sample, this clonotype is medium-sized. The J gene is TRBJ2-7, the V gene TRBV5-6; TRBD1 aligns across 9 bases. Per germline, CDR1 SGHDT and CDR2 YYEEEE. The CDR3 extends over 14 amino acids. Unmatched junction bases numbered 6, after V lost 5 bases and J lost 3 bases. The CDR3 region is CASRVTGGIYEQYF. The CDR3 DNA is TGTGCCAGCAGAGTGACAGGGGGAATCTACGAGCAGTACTTC.

This clonotype was recorded many times. The chain is built from TRBV20-1 and TRBJ2-7; D call uncertain. V dropped 3 bases and J dropped 3 bases, with 6 bases sitting between them. Looked up from germline, CDR1 is DFQATT and CDR2 is SNEGSKA (reference sequence). The CDR3 consists of 11 residues. DNA for the CDR3: TGCAGTGCTAGTTCGGGCTACGAGCAGTACTTC. This sequence encodes CSASSGYEQYF.

This clonotype was counted at least ten times. This chain links TRBV4-2 with TRBJ1-1; possibly TRBD1 for D (5 bases). CDR3 length equals 15 residues. Germline assignment: CDR1 LGHNA and CDR2 YNFKEQ. V lost 4 bases and J lost 2, with 14 bases in between. This chain's CDR3 is CASSRVGGGNTEAFF. The CDR3 DNA reads as TGTGCCAGCAGCCGCGTGGGGGGAGGCAACACTGAAGCTTTCTTT.

This clonotype was picked up many times. The CDR3 protein is CASSLRDTQYF. The CDR3 bases are TGTGCCAGCAGCTTAAGAGATACGCAGTATTTT. The chain carries TRBV11-2 and TRBJ2-3, with unresolved D. The CDR3 loop spans 11 amino acids. Germline values: CDR1 SGHAT, CDR2 FQNNGV. Trimming stripped 2 bases from V and 5 bases from J, with 2 bases between.

This clonotype was counted many times. The rearrangement links TRBV4-2 to TRBJ2-1; 8 nucleotides match TRBD1. The V gene end was trimmed by 8 bases and the J gene end by 14 bases; junction bases not matched to a gene: 5. The germline V gene has CDR1 LGHNA and CDR2 YNFKEQ. The CDR3 length is 10 residues. The CDR3 bases are TGTGCCAGCGGCGACAGGGGTGAGTTCTTC. This encodes CASGDRGEFF.

This clonotype came up many times. The chain uses TRBV12-3 or TRBV12-4 and TRBJ2-7; D is perhaps TRBD2 (5 bases). Trimming shortened V by 3 bases and J by 5 bases, and 11 bases separated the two germline ends. The CDR3 spans 13 residues. For the CDR3, the DNA is TGTGCCAGCAGTTTTCCGGGGTTCAACGAGCAGTACTTC. Its protein is CASSFPGFNEQYF.

This clonotype was seen repeatedly, ten times or more. The chain recombines TRBV9 with TRBJ2-5, with TRBD1 matching 9 bases. This CDR3 has 16 amino acids. V dropped 2 bases and J dropped 4; count of bases not matched to a gene: 9. Germline values: CDR1 SGDLS, CDR2 YYNGEE. This chain's CDR3 is CASSVSLGQGGETQYF. In DNA, the CDR3 is TGTGCCAGCAGCGTGAGCCTGGGACAGGGCGGAGAGACCCAGTACTTC. Together with reference TRBV9 and TRBJ2-5, the CDR3 gives the full variable domain: DSGVTQTPKHLITATGQRVTLRCSPRSGDLSVYWYQQSLDQGLQFLIQYYNGEERAKGNILERFSAQQFPDLHSELNLSSLELGDSALYFCASSVSLGQGGETQYFGPGTRLLVL.

This clonotype was picked up many times. The rearrangement links TRBV12-3 or TRBV12-4 to TRBJ2-1; 10 nucleotides line up with TRBD2. Unmatched junction bases numbered 10, after V lost 5 bases and J lost 9 bases. The CDR3 contains 15 residues. The CDR3 loop reads CASSPRLAGGSEQFF. CDR3 DNA sequence: TGTGCCAGCAGTCCTCGACTAGCGGGTGGTAGTGAGCAGTTCTTC.